This T cell receptor beta chain was identified in a study of CD8 T cells in Susac syndrome. The CDR3 totals 14 residues. Germline V lookup: CDR1 MDHEN, CDR2 SYDVKM. The ends were cut back, 1 base at V and 13 bases at J, with 19 bases in the middle. Negative isolation was applied to CD8+ and CD4+ T cells, and FACS enrichment was applied to TEMRA cells. The authors reverse transcribed about 0.45 to 1 ug RNA with random hexamers. In TCRdb, the immunoSEQ multiplex PCR reads were re-called with MiXCR into one record per CDR3 protein. The sample has about 53,000 distinct CDR3 sequences; 95% are singletons. The chain links TRBV28 to TRBJ2-5; tentatively, D is TRBD1 (6 bases). This clonotype originated in a human donor with Susac syndrome. The sequenced sample was CD8+ T cells from PBMCs. CDR3 sequence: CASSLFTGIPPGYF. The CDR3 nucleotides are TGTGCCAGCAGTTTATTTACAGGGATCCCACCGGGGTACTTC. Filled out from reference TRBV28 and TRBJ2-5, the complete variable domain reads DVKVTQSSRYLVKRTGEKVFLECVQDMDHENMFWYRQDPGLGLRLIYFSYDVKMKEKGDIPEGYSVSREKKERFSLILESASTNQTSMYLCASSLFTGIPPGYFGPGTRLLVL.